This entry features one T cell receptor (beta chain) sequence. Antigen unknown. The junction differs from germline at one of its ends, possibly a read error. The CDR3 is 15 residues long. Germline CDR1 is SGHAT and CDR2 is FQNNGV. The data belong to a study of type 1 and type 2 diabetes patients. Overall study: Across the study, 15 million to 20 million paired-end reads were produced. Overall study results and limits: Both CD4+ and CD8+ type 2 diabetes repertoires showed significantly higher diversity than type 1.

PCR was run on genomic DNA. Multiplex PCR with 30 forward and 13 reverse primers amplified the TCR beta CDR3. Using its own MiXCR run on the multiplex PCR reads, TCRdb lists one record per CDR3 protein. Of approximately 260,000 distinct CDR3 sequences in the sample, 47% are singletons; the top ten hold about 13%. The V call is TRBV11-2, the J call TRBJ1-6, with D tentatively TRBD1 (6 bases). The sequence derives from a man aged 18 to 30 with type 2 diabetes. Sequencing was done on a sample of peripheral blood mononuclear cells (PBMCs). CDR3 nucleotide sequence: TGTGCCAGCAGCTTAGTAGGGGGGTATAACTCACCCCTCCACTTT. This encodes CASSLVGGYNSPLHF.